This is a list of T cell receptor beta chains from one sample in a study of CD8+CD57+ T cells in acquired aplastic anemia. TCRdb independently ran MiXCR on the reads; one entry per CDR3 protein. This sample has hundreds of thousands of distinct CDR3 sequences, with around 68% found just once. Sequences were obtained from sorted CD4+, CD8+, or CD8+CD57+ T cells (not recorded which) from PBMCs. Every receptor here comes from a human donor in good health, serving as a control. The CDR3 runs from the conserved cysteine through the conserved F or W. D genes are given only for firm matches. Expanded clones get a size class; other rows say once, few or many, or leave the size out.

clone_size	d_call	v_call	j_call	cdr3_nt	cdr3_aa
.	.	TRBV13	TRBJ2-7	TGTGCCAGCAGCGTCCCTCCAGGGTTGGAGCAGTACTTC	CASSVPPGLEQYF
.	TRBD1	TRBV12-5	TRBJ1-2	TGTGCCAGTAGCGGAACGGGACAGGGGGCTGGCTACACCTTC	CASSGTGQGAGYTF
.	.	TRBV7-3	TRBJ2-7	TGTGCCAGCAGCTTACCCGGGGTGTCCTACAATGAGCAGTTC	CASSLPGVSYNEQF
.	.	TRBV11-2	TRBJ2-7	TGTGCCAGCAGCGCCGTCACCGGCCACTCCTACGAGCAGTACTTC	CASSAVTGHSYEQYF
.	.	TRBV7-3	TRBJ2-5	TGTGCCAGCAGCTCAAGGGTCGGAGGCACCGGGGAGCTGCAGTACTTC	CASSSRVGGTGELQYF
once	TRBD1	TRBV7-2	TRBJ2-5	TGTGCCAGCAGCCTCGGGGGAGGACAGGGAAGGTCCCAGTACTTC	CASSLGGGQGRSQYF
many	TRBD1	TRBV30	TRBJ2-7	TGTGCCTGGACCGGGACAGGGAACTACGAGCAGTACTTC	CAWTGTGNYEQYF
.	.	TRBV29-1	TRBJ2-2	TGCAGCGCAAGGAGGGGGAGTAACACCGGGGAGCTGTTTTTT	CSARRGSNTGELFF
few	TRBD1	TRBV20-1	TRBJ2-3	TGCAGTGCCCAGGACAGGGCGACAGATACGCAGTATTTT	CSAQDRATDTQYF
once	TRBD1	TRBV7-6	TRBJ2-5	TGTGCCAGCAGCTCCGGACAGGGTATAATCTTC	CASSSGQGIIF
.	TRBD1	TRBV24-1	TRBJ2-7	TGTGCCACCAGTGACACTGGACAGGGTTTCGAGCAGTACTTC	CATSDTGQGFEQYF
.	.	TRBV7-9	TRBJ2-3	TGTGCCAGCAGCTTAGGCTTAGCGGGACAGGGCCGCACAGATACGCAGTATTTT	CASSLGLAGQGRTDTQYF
many	.	TRBV3-2	TRBJ1-1	TGTGCCAGCAGCCAAACTTCAGACACTGAAGCTTTCTTT	CASSQTSDTEAFF
.	.	TRBV10-3	TRBJ2-7	TGTGCCATCAGTGGCCCAGGACAGCACTACGAGCAGTACTTC	CAISGPGQHYEQYF
few	TRBD1	TRBV13	TRBJ2-7	TGTGCCAGCAGCCCCGGACAGGGAATCTACTTC	CASSPGQGIYF
few	TRBD1	TRBV3-1	TRBJ2-2	TGTGCCACGTACAGGGGGAGCACCGGGGAGCTGTTTTTT	CATYRGSTGELFF
once	.	TRBV5-1	TRBJ1-2	TGCGCCAGCACGCGGCAGAGCTATGGCTACACCTTC	CASTRQSYGYTF
.	TRBD1	TRBV9	TRBJ2-7	TGTGCCAGCAGCGTATATGGGACAGGGGGATCCGAGCAGTACTTC	CASSVYGTGGSEQYF
.	.	TRBV25-1	TRBJ1-4	TGTGCCAGCAGTAAGCAGGAGGAAAAACTGTTTTTT	CASSKQEEKLFF
.	.	TRBV2	TRBJ2-1	TGTGCCAGCAGCGCTCGCTTCAGCTCCTACAATGAGCGGTTCTTC	CASSARFSSYNERFF
.	.	TRBV12-3/TRBV12-4	TRBJ1-5	TGTGCCAGCAGCAAGGACAGCCTTAGCAATCAGCCCCAGCATTTT	CASSKDSLSNQPQHF
many	.	TRBV24-1	TRBJ1-4	TGTGCCACCAGTGATTCGAGGGGCTTGAGTGAAAAACTGTTTTTT	CATSDSRGLSEKLFF
few	.	TRBV10-1	TRBJ2-3	TGCGCCAGCAGTGAGTCGGAGGGTAATACGCAGTATTTT	CASSESEGNTQYF
once	.	TRBV15	TRBJ1-2	TGTGCCACCAGTGAAGCGTGGGGGGCAAGCGGCTACACCTTC	CATSEAWGASGYTF
few	TRBD2	TRBV6-6	TRBJ2-5	TGTGCCAGCAGTGAGTCTCGACTAGCGGGTAGAGATGAGCAGTACTTC	CASSESRLAGRDEQYF
.	.	TRBV5-8	TRBJ2-3	TGTGCCAGCAGCTATCCAGGACCGCGGACAGATACGCAGTATTTT	CASSYPGPRTDTQYF
.	.	TRBV7-9	TRBJ2-5	TGTGCCAGCAGCACTACGGGTGAGGAGGCCCAGGACTTC	CASSTTGEEAQDF
many	.	TRBV7-2	TRBJ1-6	TGTGCCAGCAGCTTAGGGCAGGCGACGAATTCACCCCTCCACTTT	CASSLGQATNSPLHF
.	.	TRBV9	TRBJ2-5	TGTGCCAGCAGCGTAGTACCAGGGAGCGAGACCCAGTACTTC	CASSVVPGSETQYF
many	TRBD1	TRBV19	TRBJ2-1	TGTGCCAGTAGTCCCGGGACAGGGAGCGATGAGCAGTTCTTC	CASSPGTGSDEQFF
once	.	TRBV7-3	TRBJ1-2	TGTGCTACCAGCCTAGAGGGGATGGAGGGCTACACCTTC	CATSLEGMEGYTF
.	TRBD1	TRBV4-3	TRBJ2-5	TGCGCCAGCAGCCTACAAACAGGGGGGACTGAGACCCAGTACTTC	CASSLQTGGTETQYF
.	.	TRBV5-8	TRBJ1-6	TGTGCCAGCAGCTCCTTGGGGAATTCACCCCTCCACTTT	CASSSLGNSPLHF
many	TRBD1	TRBV7-9	TRBJ1-2	TGTGCCAGCAGGTTACAGGGGACGGGGGGCTACACCTTC	CASRLQGTGGYTF
.	.	TRBV12-3/TRBV12-4	TRBJ1-2	TGTGCCAGCAGACGGGGGGTAAACTATGGCTACACCTTC	CASRRGVNYGYTF
.	.	TRBV7-2	TRBJ2-3	TGTGCCAGCAGCTTCCGACACGGGGCATACGAGCAGTACTTT	CASSFRHGAYEQYF
.	TRBD2	TRBV7-8	TRBJ2-1	TGTGCCATTAGCGGGGGGCCGGGTCAGCAGTTCTTC	CAISGGPGQQFF
.	.	TRBV2	TRBJ2-5	TGTGCCAGCAGCCAGATCGAGACCCAGGACTTC	CASSQIETQDF
.	.	TRBV9	TRBJ1-1	TGTGCCAGCAGCGAAGCAGAGATACCCTATGTTGCTTTCTTT	CASSEAEIPYVAFF
many	.	TRBV20-1	TRBJ2-5	TGCAGTGCTAGAGATGCCGGGACTCCTATGGAGACCCAGTACTTC	CSARDAGTPMETQYF
.	TRBD1	TRBV10-3	TRBJ2-7	TGTGCCATCAGTGCCGGGACAGCCACCTACGAGCAGTACTTC	CAISAGTATYEQYF
.	.	TRBV9	TRBJ1-1	TGTGCCAGCAGCGTAGAGGACAAGGCTGCAGCTTACTTT	CASSVEDKAAAYF
.	.	TRBV20-1	TRBJ1-1	TGCAGTGCTCCCCCGACAAGGATGAACACTGAAGCTTTCTTT	CSAPPTRMNTEAFF
.	TRBD2	TRBV2	TRBJ2-7	TGTGCCAGCACCCTAGCGGGAGGGCAAGGGTACTTC	CASTLAGGQGYF
.	TRBD1	TRBV10-3	TRBJ2-1	TGTGCCTCCCAGGGGGGACAGGCGGACAATGAGCAGTTCTTC	CASQGGQADNEQFF
few	.	TRBV3-1	TRBJ2-5	TGTGCCAGCAGCCAAGAATGGGAGACCCAGTACTTC	CASSQEWETQYF
.	TRBD1	TRBV6-1	TRBJ1-4	TGTGCCAGCAGTGGGGCACAGGGGGCGAATGAAGAACTGTTTTTT	CASSGAQGANEELFF
.	TRBD1	TRBV6-1	TRBJ1-1	TGTGCCAGCACTGAAGGACAGGACTGTTTTACGAACACTGAAGCTTTCTTT	CASTEGQDCFTNTEAFF